These T cell receptor beta chains were read from a single sample in a study of T cell responses to AZD1222 COVID-19 vaccine. Sequencing was performed with immunoSEQ multiplex PCR; in TCRdb, only in-frame clones are kept and a portion is missing. Of more than 45,000 clones in the sample, around 85% were seen once. Sample: peripheral blood, taken on day 0 of AZD1222 vaccination. The receptor source for this set is an adult in good health. Both conserved end residues are part of each CDR3. D genes are given only for firm matches.

v_gene: TRBV27; j_gene: TRBJ2-2; d_gene: .; CDR3aa: CASRWGFGTGELFF
v_gene: TRBV18; j_gene: TRBJ1-6; d_gene: .; CDR3aa: CASSPLQGRASPLHF
v_gene: TRBV29-1; j_gene: TRBJ1-2; d_gene: TRBD1; CDR3aa: CSVQGEDGYTF
v_gene: TRBV18; j_gene: TRBJ1-1; d_gene: TRBD1; CDR3aa: CASSPMGQLNTEAFF
v_gene: TRBV11-2; j_gene: TRBJ1-3; d_gene: .; CDR3aa: CASSSFRDPNGNTIYF
v_gene: TRBV20-1; j_gene: TRBJ2-1; d_gene: TRBD2; CDR3aa: CSASSRRGLAGQFF
v_gene: TRBV29-1; j_gene: TRBJ2-2; d_gene: .; CDR3aa: CSVEDRTGNTGELFF
v_gene: TRBV3-1/TRBV3-2; j_gene: TRBJ1-6; d_gene: .; CDR3aa: CASTRTGALGSPLHF
v_gene: TRBV3-1/TRBV3-2; j_gene: TRBJ2-1; d_gene: .; CDR3aa: CASSKPCPIHSDNEQFF
v_gene: TRBV3-1/TRBV3-2; j_gene: TRBJ1-3; d_gene: .; CDR3aa: CASSRDTSGNTIYF
v_gene: TRBV11-2; j_gene: TRBJ1-4; d_gene: .; CDR3aa: CASRSQGNKLFF
v_gene: TRBV28; j_gene: TRBJ2-7; d_gene: TRBD2; CDR3aa: CASSETGLAGSYEQYF
v_gene: TRBV5-1; j_gene: TRBJ2-1; d_gene: TRBD2; CDR3aa: CASSLAVAGGGDEQFF
v_gene: TRBV19; j_gene: TRBJ2-3; d_gene: .; CDR3aa: CASSAFRDGNTDTQYF
v_gene: TRBV5-1; j_gene: TRBJ1-2; d_gene: TRBD1; CDR3aa: CASSPPGQGGDGYTF
v_gene: TRBV30; j_gene: TRBJ1-1; d_gene: .; CDR3aa: CAWSADRTMNTEAFF
v_gene: TRBV6-4; j_gene: TRBJ2-3; d_gene: .; CDR3aa: CASSEELDHTQYF
v_gene: TRBV12-3/TRBV12-4; j_gene: TRBJ2-7; d_gene: TRBD1; CDR3aa: CASRRTGRHEQYF
v_gene: TRBV3-1/TRBV3-2; j_gene: TRBJ2-1; d_gene: .; CDR3aa: CASSPPGRSQFF
v_gene: TRBV25-1; j_gene: TRBJ1-6; d_gene: .; CDR3aa: CASSRTVWTSPLHF
v_gene: TRBV4-1; j_gene: TRBJ2-3; d_gene: .; CDR3aa: CASSPQRGQASTDTQYF
v_gene: TRBV28; j_gene: TRBJ2-1; d_gene: TRBD2; CDR3aa: CASSSLGGSHNEQFF
v_gene: TRBV12-3/TRBV12-4; j_gene: TRBJ2-7; d_gene: TRBD1; CDR3aa: CASSAGQGPGYF
v_gene: TRBV7-2; j_gene: TRBJ2-7; d_gene: TRBD2; CDR3aa: CASSPGTSGRFGEQYF
v_gene: TRBV10-3; j_gene: TRBJ1-3; d_gene: .; CDR3aa: CANGGAGNTIYF
v_gene: TRBV7-9; j_gene: TRBJ2-1; d_gene: .; CDR3aa: CASSLLSGGSSYNEQFF
v_gene: TRBV4-1; j_gene: TRBJ2-5; d_gene: TRBD2; CDR3aa: CASSPLAVQETQYF
v_gene: TRBV19; j_gene: TRBJ1-5; d_gene: .; CDR3aa: CAGGTIHQPQHF
v_gene: TRBV6-2/TRBV6-3; j_gene: TRBJ1-2; d_gene: .; CDR3aa: CASSYTGTYGYTF
v_gene: TRBV7-2; j_gene: TRBJ1-1; d_gene: .; CDR3aa: CASSPGWAGTEAFF
v_gene: TRBV24-1; j_gene: TRBJ2-1; d_gene: .; CDR3aa: CATSPGSANEQFF
v_gene: TRBV13; j_gene: TRBJ1-6; d_gene: .; CDR3aa: CASSLAFARDDSPLHF
v_gene: TRBV9; j_gene: TRBJ2-1; d_gene: .; CDR3aa: CASSVSRGTYNEQFF
v_gene: TRBV19; j_gene: TRBJ2-1; d_gene: TRBD1; CDR3aa: CASTNRGGGNEQFF
v_gene: TRBV7-2; j_gene: TRBJ2-7; d_gene: TRBD2; CDR3aa: CASSLVEGDSGSSYEQYF
v_gene: TRBV13; j_gene: TRBJ2-3; d_gene: .; CDR3aa: CASSAYSRDPGADTQYF
v_gene: TRBV18; j_gene: TRBJ2-3; d_gene: .; CDR3aa: CASSPPLPKLPDTQYF
v_gene: TRBV7-6; j_gene: TRBJ1-1; d_gene: .; CDR3aa: CASSLTIRGDTEAFF
v_gene: TRBV2; j_gene: TRBJ1-1; d_gene: .; CDR3aa: CARSRNTEAFF
v_gene: TRBV14; j_gene: TRBJ1-5; d_gene: .; CDR3aa: CASSQEPSRPGVGQPQHF
v_gene: TRBV7-9; j_gene: TRBJ2-5; d_gene: TRBD2; CDR3aa: CASSLAGVETQYF
v_gene: TRBV7-8; j_gene: TRBJ1-3; d_gene: .; CDR3aa: CASSLVAGAGNTIYF
v_gene: TRBV11-2; j_gene: TRBJ2-2; d_gene: .; CDR3aa: CASSPVGELFF
v_gene: TRBV13; j_gene: TRBJ2-2; d_gene: TRBD1; CDR3aa: CASSLGLGQGIGIEDTGELFF